Below, 12 T cell receptor beta chains from the same sample are listed, as sequenced in a study of blood T cell repertoires in COVID-19 (dated by TCRdb to about 2020). Library preparation was by the immunoSEQ multiplex PCR assay. The source is immuneACCESS, and TCRdb retained only in-frame sequences with V and J called. Part of the clones is not carried over; for the studies checked, unresolved V genes explain less than half of this, and the remainder is unexplained. The table for this sample lists roughly 250,000 clones; around nine tenths of them were counted only once. The biggest ten clones account for about 1.6% of the sample. The sample was PBMCs or T cells enriched from blood (not recorded which). All receptors derive from a woman in her forties or fifties who had recovered from COVID-19.

The chain couples TRBV3-1 (or the pseudogene TRBV3-2) to TRBJ1-6, with 7 nucleotides matching TRBD1. Germline values: CDR1 LGHDT, CDR2 YNNKEL (reference sequence). V trimming: 5 bases; J trimming: 6 bases; junction bases outside the gene matches: 7. The CDR3 runs 15 residues. The CDR3 sequence: CASSGGAGGNSPLHF. The CDR3 coding sequence is TGTGCCAGCAGCGGAGGGGCAGGGGGTAATTCACCCCTCCACTTT.

This rearrangement joins TRBV6-2 or TRBV6-3 to TRBJ2-7, with TRBD2 matching 7 bases. V shed 2 bases and J 1 base; nucleotides not matched to a gene: 5. The CDR3 covers 15 residues. Germline CDR1 reads MNHEY; CDR2 reads SVGEGT. This CDR3 reads CASSYGGSMSYEQYF. As DNA, the CDR3 is TGTGCCAGCAGTTACGGCGGGAGTATGTCCTACGAGCAGTACTTC.

This chain uses TRBV18 with TRBJ1-2, with D possibly TRBD1 on 6 matching bases. The germline gives CDR1 KGHSH, CDR2 LQKENI. V lost 5 bases and J lost 3, with 13 bases in between. This CDR3 contains 14 residues. As DNA, the CDR3 is TGTGCCAGCTCAGCGGACAGACAAGACTATGGCTACACCTTC. It codes for CASSADRQDYGYTF.

V usage is TRBV19 and J usage is TRBJ2-7; weak D call: TRBD1 (6 bases). Trimming stripped 5 bases from V and 3 bases from J, with 17 bases between. Germline V gives CDR1 LNHDA, CDR2 SQIVND (reference sequence). This CDR3 spans 15 amino acids. The CDR3 reads CASSGGQNSRYEQYF. The CDR3 DNA follows: TGTGCCAGTAGTGGTGGACAGAATTCCCGCTACGAGCAGTACTTC. Full variable domain (rest looked up from reference TRBV19 and TRBJ2-7): DGGITQSPKYLFRKEGQNVTLSCEQNLNHDAMYWYRQDPGQGLRLIYYSQIVNDFQKGDIAEGYSVSREKKESFPLTVTSAQKNPTAFYLCASSGGQNSRYEQYFGPGTRLTVT.

As to this clone: An end of the junction differs from the germline gene, which may be a read error. The chain uses TRBV20-1 and TRBJ2-5, with 8 bases matching TRBD2. The germline V gene encodes CDR1 DFQATT and CDR2 SNEGSKA (reference sequence). This CDR3 has 10 residues. Here the CDR3 DNA reads TGCAGTACTAGCGGAGAGACCCAGTACTTC. Its protein product is CSTSGETQYF.

V usage is TRBV29-1 and J usage is TRBJ2-3; 13 bases align to TRBD2. The CDR3 length is 14 residues. V gave up 4 bases and J gave up 6 bases; unmatched junction bases: 4. CDR1 and CDR2 (germline): SQVTM, ANQGSEA. CDR3 DNA: TGCAGCGTTGGTATGACTAGCGGGAGGGATACGCAGTATTTT. This gives the protein CSVGMTSGRDTQYF.

A single count supports this clone. At one end, the junction sequence differs from germline, possibly due to a read error. The chain combines TRBV7-7 with TRBJ2-1; 7 bases are a match to TRBD1. The CDR3 consists of 18 residues. CDR1 SSHAT and CDR2 FNYEAQ come from the germline V gene (reference sequence). CDR3 DNA: TGTGCTAGCAGCTCCGGCCCCTATACAGGGGACCCCTACAATGAGCAGTTCTTC. Its translation: CASSSGPYTGDPYNEQFF.

V is TRBV19 and J is TRBJ1-1; D perhaps matches TRBD1 (6 bases). The V end was cut by 3 bases, the J end by 4 bases, with 9 bases between. The CDR3 is made up of 13 amino acids. Per germline, CDR1 LNHDA and CDR2 SQIVND (reference sequence). CDR3 loop: CASSISTGTEAFF. The CDR3 DNA is TGTGCCAGTAGTATTTCGACAGGCACTGAAGCTTTCTTT.

CDR3 sequence: CASSQDRPGTDTQYF. For the CDR3, the DNA is TGTGCCAGCAGCCAGGACAGGCCGGGCACAGATACGCAGTATTTT. This chain uses TRBV6-5 with TRBJ2-3; TRBD1 matches 7 bases. J was trimmed by 1 base and V by 6 bases; bases with no gene match: 7. CDR3 length: 15 residues. Germline assignment: CDR1 MNHEY and CDR2 SVGAGI.

The gene calls are TRBV7-9 and TRBJ1-2; no clear D. Germline V gene data show CDR1 as SEHNR and CDR2 as FQNEAQ (reference sequence). Trimming cost V 2 bases and J 1 base, with 11 bases left between them. The CDR3 loop spans 15 amino acids. The CDR3 sequence: CASSLWPGNNYGYTF. CDR3 coding DNA: TGTGCCAGCAGCTTATGGCCGGGGAATAACTATGGCTACACCTTC.

The chain has TRBV7-6 and TRBJ1-6; D gene uncertain. Trimming left V 5 bases short and J 13 bases short, with 18 bases between. The CDR3 is 14 residues long. Germline V gene sequence: CDR1 SGHVS, CDR2 FNYEAQ. The CDR3, as DNA: TGTGCCAGCAGCCTCAGCCCAAAGGCAGGCCCCCTCCACTTT. Translating it yields CASSLSPKAGPLHF. Complete variable domain (other parts from reference TRBV7-6 and TRBJ1-6): GAGVSQSPRYKVTKRGQDVALRCDPISGHVSLYWYRQALGQGPEFLTYFNYEAQQDKSGLPNDRFSAERPEGSISTLTIQRTEQRDSAMYRCASSLSPKAGPLHFGNGTRLTVT.

The chain uses TRBV28 and TRBJ1-5; D might be TRBD1 (6 bases). The CDR3 covers 14 residues. Trimming cost V 6 bases and J 4 bases, with 13 bases left between them. Germline values: CDR1 MDHEN, CDR2 SYDVKM. CDR3 sequence reads: CASRGPGENQPQHF. CDR3 nucleotides: TGTGCCAGCAGAGGCCCAGGGGAGAATCAGCCCCAGCATTTT.